The 18 T cell receptor beta chains listed next were all sequenced from one sample in a study of T cell responses to AZD1222 COVID-19 vaccine (dated by TCRdb to 2020 to 2022). The sample's time point label is to be understood as: baseline before first vaccination. The library was built by means of the immunoSEQ multiplex PCR assay. TCRdb took over this immuneACCESS table, retaining in-frame rearrangements with V and J assigned. Such tables are incomplete; in checked studies, under half of the missing clones stem from an unresolved V gene, and the remainder is unexplained. This sample comprises approximately 150,000 clones, roughly 90% of them detected only once. The ten most abundant clones make up roughly 1.8% of the sample. The material sequenced was peripheral blood, taken on day 0 of AZD1222 vaccination. The receptor source for this set is an adult in good health.

This chain links TRBV7-8 with TRBJ2-3; D unclear. CDR3 length: 14 residues. With 1 base removed from V and 2 bases from J, the gap between germline ends came to 7 bases. The V gene's germline CDR1 is SGHVS and CDR2 FQNEAQ. The CDR3 reads CASSLDDDTDTQYF. The DNA for the CDR3 is TGTGCCAGCAGCTTAGACGATGACACAGATACGCAGTATTTT.

This chain joins TRBV7-9 and TRBJ2-3; no clear D gene. Trimming stripped 5 bases from V and 4 bases from J, with 10 bases between. From germline, CDR1 is SEHNR and CDR2 FQNEAQ (reference sequence). The CDR3 length is 13 residues. The CDR3 nucleotides are TGTGCCAGCAGCCAAAGGTCTGCAGATACGCAGTATTTT. It yields the protein CASSQRSADTQYF.

The table lists this clone with a count of one. The chain carries TRBV28 and TRBJ2-1; tentatively, D is TRBD1 (5 bases). The CDR3 loop spans 14 amino acids. V lost 8 bases and J lost 4, with 15 bases in between. CDR1 MDHEN and CDR2 SYDVKM come from the germline V gene. CDR3 sequence reads: CASRERGAYNEQFF. CDR3 DNA: TGTGCCAGCCGAGAGCGTGGGGCTTACAATGAGCAGTTCTTC.

In this sample, this clone turned up once. The rearrangement joins TRBV6-5 to TRBJ1-2, with 8 bases lining up with TRBD1. Germline CDR1 reads MNHEY; CDR2 reads SVGAGI. The trim removed 7 bases at V and 3 bases at J, leaving 7 bases unmatched. The CDR3 contains 14 residues. The CDR3 region has the DNA TGTGCCAGCACCAACAGGGGGGCTGACTATGGCTACACCTTC. Its translation: CASTNRGADYGYTF.

The chain joins TRBV5-6 to TRBJ1-6; weak D call: TRBD1 (5 bases). The CDR3 sequence is 16 residues long. V lost 0 bases and J lost 10, with 17 bases in between. Germline V gene lookup returns CDR1 SGHDT and CDR2 YYEEEE. CDR3 nucleotides: TGTGCCAGCAGCTTGGCCTTAGGACAATTGTCCTCACCCCTCCACTTT. It specifies CASSLALGQLSSPLHF.

The rearrangement joins TRBV18 to TRBJ2-7; possibly TRBD2 for D (6 bases). The CDR3 consists of 13 residues. The germline CDR1 and CDR2 sequences are KGHSH and LQKENI. V was trimmed by 3 bases and J by 4 bases, leaving 10 bases between them. The CDR3: CASSPEGMYEQYF. Here the CDR3 DNA reads TGTGCCAGCTCACCGGAGGGCATGTACGAGCAGTACTTC.

The chain has TRBV7-3 and TRBJ2-2, with TRBD1 identical over 8 bases. Looked up from germline, CDR1 is SGHTA and CDR2 is FQGTGA. This CDR3 has 17 residues. Losses at the gene ends were 5 bases for V and 0 bases for J; bases not matched to a gene: 8. CDR3 coding DNA: TGTGCCAGCAGCCCACGCCCGGGACAGGCGAACACCGGGGAGCTGTTTTTT. Translating gives CASSPRPGQANTGELFF. Full variable domain (outside the CDR3, taken from reference TRBV7-3 and TRBJ2-2): GAGVSQTPSNKVTEKGKYVELRCDPISGHTALYWYRQSLGQGPEFLIYFQGTGAADDSGLPNDRFFAVRPEGSVSTLKIQRTERGDSAVYLCASSPRPGQANTGELFFGEGSRLTVL.

A few counts support this clone. V and J are TRBV3-1 (or the pseudogene TRBV3-2) and TRBJ1-3; the match to TRBD1 covers 10 bases. The CDR3 length is 18 residues. The J segment lost 0 bases and the V segment lost 4 bases, leaving 9 bases of the junction unmatched. The germline V gene encodes CDR1 LGHDT and CDR2 YNNKEL (reference sequence). The CDR3 is CASSRPGTGAFSGNTIYF. Here the CDR3 DNA reads TGTGCCAGCAGCCGCCCAGGGACAGGGGCCTTCTCTGGAAACACCATATATTTT.

This clone occurred a few times. The chain couples TRBV4-1 to TRBJ2-5; no clear D gene. Germline V gene data show CDR1 as MGHRA and CDR2 as YSYEKL. The CDR3 is 14 residues long. V lost 3 bases and J 5 bases, leaving 13 bases between the germline ends. This CDR3 reads CASSHPADRETQYF. As DNA, the CDR3 is TGCGCCAGCAGCCATCCCGCAGACCGGGAGACCCAGTACTTC.

This rearrangement joins TRBV29-1 to TRBJ2-7, with D possibly being TRBD1 (6 bases). Trimming took off 6 bases at V and 2 bases at J, with 11 bases between the two ends. Germline-derived CDR1 and CDR2 are SQVTM and ANQGSEA. The CDR3 spans 12 residues. CDR3 protein: CSVRGPTYEQYF. CDR3 sequence (DNA): TGCAGCGTCAGGGGACCAACCTACGAGCAGTACTTC.

The chain joins TRBV28 to TRBJ2-7; possibly TRBD1 or TRBD2 for D (6 bases each). Trimming stripped 7 bases from V and 2 bases from J, with 18 bases between. The CDR3 loop spans 15 amino acids. Germline V gene data show CDR1 as MDHEN and CDR2 as SYDVKM. The CDR3 protein is CASTQWGAGTYEQYF. For the CDR3, the DNA is TGTGCCAGCACCCAATGGGGGGCTGGAACCTACGAGCAGTACTTC.

This chain joins TRBV4-1 and TRBJ2-4, with 11 bases lining up with TRBD2. V trimming: 4 bases; J trimming: 0 bases; junction bases outside the gene matches: 14. Germline V gives CDR1 MGHRA, CDR2 YSYEKL. The CDR3 covers 20 residues. CDR3 coding DNA: TGCGCCAGCAGCCCAATCGGGACTAGCGGATATGAGATAGCCAAAAACATTCAGTACTTC. It encodes CASSPIGTSGYEIAKNIQYF.

This sequence joins TRBV5-4 and TRBJ2-7; no clear D. CDR3 length: 12 amino acids. Germline V CDR1 and CDR2: SGHNT, YYREEE (reference sequence). V was trimmed by 10 bases and J by 3 bases, leaving 14 bases between them. The CDR3 nucleotides are TGTGCCCTGATACGTCGCATCTACGAGCAGTACTTC. Its protein is CALIRRIYEQYF.

The chain carries TRBV4-1 and TRBJ2-5; possibly TRBD1 for D (6 bases). This CDR3 has 15 amino acids. Trimming cost V 4 bases and J 4 bases, with 16 bases left between them. Germline values: CDR1 MGHRA, CDR2 YSYEKL. CDR3 DNA sequence: TGCGCCAGCAGCCGGACAGAGGTCTGGGGAGAGACCCAGTACTTC. It codes for CASSRTEVWGETQYF.

V is TRBV7-2 and J is TRBJ2-1, with D uncertain. Germline V gene data show CDR1 as SGHTA and CDR2 as FQGNSA. The CDR3 runs 11 residues. The germline V and J ends were trimmed by 1 base and 6 bases, with 1 base remaining between them. The CDR3 loop is CASSLVNEQFF. CDR3 sequence (DNA): TGTGCCAGCAGCTTAGTCAATGAGCAGTTCTTC.

The count of this clone is one. CDR3 sequence (DNA): TGTGCCAGCAGTAACACTGGGAACAGGGGGCGCAGGGTTGGCTACACCTTC. This encodes CASSNTGNRGRRVGYTF. The J gene is TRBJ1-2, the V gene TRBV28; 9 nucleotides line up with TRBD1. The CDR3 has 17 amino acids. Germline V gives CDR1 MDHEN, CDR2 SYDVKM. The ends lost 5 bases at V and 7 bases at J; junction bases unmatched: 17.

CDR3 DNA: TGCGCCAGCAGTGATGGGGGCGGCGAGCAGTACTTC. It yields the protein CASSDGGGEQYF. This rearrangement joins TRBV10-1 to TRBJ2-7, with D possibly matching TRBD1 (6 bases). In germline, CDR1 is WNHNN, CDR2 SYGVQD (reference sequence). The CDR3 runs 12 residues. V was shortened by 3 bases and J by 6 bases, with 9 bases between the two germline ends.

The chain couples TRBV5-1 to TRBJ2-1; possibly TRBD2 for D (6 bases). Germline V lookup: CDR1 SGHRS, CDR2 YFSETQ. The CDR3 loop spans 15 amino acids. V was cut by 3 bases and J by 6 bases, with 16 bases left in between. The CDR3 reads CASSWGTSKGNEQFF. Written as DNA, the CDR3 is TGCGCCAGCAGCTGGGGGACTTCGAAAGGCAATGAGCAGTTCTTC.